Listed below are T cell receptor beta chains from one sample, sequenced in a study of CD4 and CD8 cells across lung adenocarcinoma regions. One entry per CDR3 protein results from TCRdb running MiXCR on the PCR reads. The sample yields 6,000 to 8,000 distinct CDR3 sequences, roughly three fifths seen once. The sequencing input was CD4+ T cells from the center of a lung tumor. The receptors here all came from a female donor with lung adenocarcinoma. The CD4 and CD8 labels of this study may be unreliable. Both conserved end residues are trimmed from each CDR3.

J gene	V gene	CDR3 protein
TRBJ2-5	TRBV6-1	ASRTSPGPGTDTQY
TRBJ2-4	TRBV6-1	ASSAGLAGGVIQY
TRBJ2-1	TRBV27	ASSKINNEQF
TRBJ2-2	TRBV6-1	ASRRPFSGGSNTGELF
TRBJ2-3	TRBV12-3/TRBV12-4	ASSWTAGARTDTQY
TRBJ2-5	TRBV6-5	ASSYWGFGDGQETQY
NA	TRBV7-9	ASSLRGISYEQY
NA	TRBV6-1	ASSESGGEAYEQY
NA	TRBV7-2	ASSLDATTSRETQF
NA	TRBV6-5	ASSYRRTGAPQF
TRBJ2-1	TRBV14	ASSQDGGGREQF
TRBJ1-2	TRBV6-1	ASSEEAYVDYGYT
TRBJ1-6	TRBV6-5	ASSYSTAGALYNSPLH
TRBJ2-5	TRBV27	ARGNVGGDQETQY
TRBJ2-4	TRBV7-2	ASSSRQGVNIQY
TRBJ2-5	TRBV10-2	ASSVWRERETQY
TRBJ2-3	TRBV25-1	ASSKTGTDTQY
TRBJ2-1	TRBV4-1	ASSQGGTGWVHEQF
TRBJ2-1	TRBV27	ASSSRQAVSTDTQY
NA	TRBV14	ASSQGDNTYEQY
NA	TRBV6-2/TRBV6-3	ASKRREREWREQY
TRBJ1-5	TRBV27	ASRGAGFNQPQH
NA	TRBV6-1	ASSTKGAVVYEQY
TRBJ1-2	TRBV30	ATTGQNYGYT
TRBJ2-1	TRBV6-2/TRBV6-3	ASSSRLAGGSYEQF
TRBJ1-5	TRBV10-2	ASGGRDNQPQH
TRBJ2-3	TRBV6-1	ASSPDYATDTQY
TRBJ1-2	TRBV10-3	AISWRNEGYGYT
TRBJ2-4	TRBV6-1	AGTRGRGKNIQY
TRBJ2-6	TRBV14	ASSQDFGFSGANVQN
NA	TRBV11-3	ASSLGRTKNIQY
TRBJ2-2	TRBV6-5	ASSYGITGELF
TRBJ2-1	TRBV6-1	ASSDPGLAGTYSYNEQF
TRBJ2-3	TRBV6-2/TRBV6-3	ASSSGGNTDTQY
TRBJ2-4	TRBV27	ASRRTELAKNIQY
NA	TRBV6-1	ASSAGRQGEQY
TRBJ2-5	TRBV6-1	ASSEGQGETQY
TRBJ2-3	TRBV6-1	ASSEGGRDTQY
TRBJ2-2	TRBV6-5	ASSYKGSGVELF
NA	TRBV6-5	ASSYSDEQY
NA	TRBV27	ASAGRGAGDTETQY
TRBJ2-4	TRBV27	ARANGGGDGDIQY
TRBJ2-3	TRBV6-1	ASREGDRGSDTQY
TRBJ2-3	TRBV28	ASSSSLPGVSDTQY
NA	TRBV6-1	ASSGTGPYEQY
TRBJ2-3	TRBV10-3	AITRTSGSTDTQY
TRBJ2-3	TRBV9	ASSVRQGGTDTQY
TRBJ2-3	TRBV6-1	AGSGSGEEDTQY
TRBJ2-3	TRBV6-1	AGRGAGDKETQY
TRBJ2-1	TRBV7-8	ASTRGRPLGETQF
TRBJ2-3	TRBV6-1	ATRRGSASTDTQY